One sample yielded the 14 T cell receptor beta chains listed below, sequenced in a study of early T cells in non-severe SARS-CoV-2 infection. MiXCR, run by TCRdb on the 5' RACE reads, gives a single entry per CDR3 protein. This sample has more than 25,000 distinct CDR3 sequences, with about 6% found just once. The sequenced material came from whole blood. These receptors originate from an adult who was a healthcare worker with PCR-confirmed SARS-CoV-2 infection or an uninfected control (not recorded which).

At least ten counts were recorded for this clonotype. The rearrangement links TRBV3-1 to TRBJ2-2, with D unclear. The CDR3 is 17 amino acids. The germline gives CDR1 LGHDT, CDR2 YNNKEL (reference sequence). Deletions cut 0 bases from V and 3 bases from J, with 14 bases between. The CDR3 region has the DNA TGTGCCAGCAGCCAAGACGTACGGGCGTGGGACACCGGGGAGCTGTTTTTT. The encoded protein is CASSQDVRAWDTGELFF.

Ten or more counts support this clonotype. V usage is TRBV18 and J usage is TRBJ1-6; D is uncertain. V dropped 3 bases and J dropped 5 bases, with 8 bases sitting between them. The germline gives CDR1 KGHSH, CDR2 LQKENI. This CDR3 is 14 amino acids long. CDR3 protein: CASSPAEDNSPLHF. For the CDR3, the DNA is TGTGCCAGCTCACCTGCAGAGGATAATTCACCCCTCCACTTT.

This clonotype was picked up a small number of times. The chain has TRBV4-1 and TRBJ2-3; no definite D call. CDR1 is MGHRA, CDR2 YSYEKL, per germline. The V and J ends lost 0 bases and 3 bases respectively, with 10 bases between them. The CDR3 has 15 amino acids. The CDR3 is CASSQDDGKTDTQYF. The CDR3, as DNA: TGCGCCAGCAGCCAAGATGACGGTAAAACAGATACGCAGTATTTT.

For this clonotype: This sequence may be a read error, since a much larger clone differs from it by one base. The rearrangement joins TRBV10-3 to TRBJ2-1, with TRBD1 matching 9 bases. The CDR3 contains 15 residues. Germline CDR1 reads ENHRY; CDR2 reads SYGVKD. Unmatched junction bases numbered 13, after V lost 7 bases and J lost 9 bases. CDR3 sequence (DNA): TGTGCCATCAAACCGGGACAGGGCGAAGGCATTGAGCAGTTCTTC. Amino acid sequence: CAIKPGQGEGIEQFF.

A few counts support this clonotype. This chain links TRBV24-1 with TRBJ2-1; 8 bases align to TRBD1. V lost 4 bases and J lost 8; bases outside the gene matches: 6. From germline, CDR1 is KGHDR and CDR2 SFDVKD. This CDR3 region has 14 residues. CDR3 DNA sequence: TGTGCCACCAGTGACGGTCAGGGGGCCTATGAGCAGTTCTTC. Translation gives CATSDGQGAYEQFF.

This clonotype has a count of ten or more. The rearrangement uses TRBV6-1 and TRBJ1-1, with 7 bases matching TRBD1. Germline V gene data show CDR1 as MNHNS and CDR2 as SASEGT. The CDR3 has 12 residues. The V segment lost 4 bases and the J segment 9 bases; nucleotides outside the gene matches: 5. CDR3 in amino acids: CASSVDREKAFF. In DNA, the CDR3 is TGTGCCAGCAGTGTCGACAGGGAGAAAGCTTTCTTT.

This clonotype was counted only a few times. The chain couples TRBV12-3 or TRBV12-4 to TRBJ2-1; D gene uncertain. The V and J ends lost 2 bases and 7 bases respectively, with 6 bases between them. The CDR3 is 12 residues long. CDR3 protein: CASSLRNNEQFF. The CDR3 bases are TGTGCCAGCAGTTTAAGGAATAATGAGCAGTTCTTC.

In its sample, this clonotype was seen many times. The chain recombines TRBV9 with TRBJ1-2, with 9 bases matching TRBD1. The ends lost 3 bases at V and 4 bases at J; junction bases unmatched: 7. The CDR3 extends over 15 amino acids. Per germline, CDR1 SGDLS and CDR2 YYNGEE. The CDR3 spells CASSADRGDSYGYTF. The CDR3 DNA reads TGTGCCAGCAGCGCGGACAGGGGCGACTCCTATGGCTACACCTTC.

Ten or more counts support this clonotype. The chain employs TRBV7-9 and TRBJ2-5; no clear D gene. This CDR3 has 16 amino acids. Trimming removed 3 bases from V and 3 bases from J, with 17 bases in between. Germline V gene lookup returns CDR1 SEHNR and CDR2 FQNEAQ (reference sequence). The CDR3 loop reads CASSFGFEEHKETQYF. The CDR3 nucleotides read TGTGCCAGCAGCTTTGGTTTCGAAGAACACAAAGAGACCCAGTACTTC.

This clonotype has only a few counts. The chain employs TRBV5-6 and TRBJ1-1, with D tentatively TRBD1 (6 bases). Germline loops: CDR1 SGHDT, CDR2 YYEEEE. Deletions cut 0 bases from V and 1 base from J, with 10 bases between. The length of the CDR3 is 15 residues. CDR3 amino acids: CASSLGQGWNTEAFF. CDR3 nucleotide sequence: TGTGCCAGCAGCTTGGGGCAGGGGTGGAACACTGAAGCTTTCTTT.

This clonotype was detected many times. V and J are TRBV18 and TRBJ2-3; D is unresolved. Germline lookup yields CDR1 KGHSH and CDR2 LQKENI. The CDR3 covers 14 residues. V lost 0 bases to trimming and J lost 1 base, with 5 bases between them. The CDR3 loop reads CASSPPAGTDTQYF. The CDR3 DNA follows: TGTGCCAGCTCACCACCGGCTGGCACAGATACGCAGTATTTT.

This clonotype has a count of ten or more. This chain links TRBV6-4 with TRBJ2-2, with TRBD1 matching 9 bases. The CDR3 sequence is 14 residues long. CDR1 is MRHNA and CDR2 is SNTAGT in the germline V gene. Trimming at V came to 6 bases and at J to 5 bases, leaving 4 bases not matched to a gene. DNA of the CDR3: TGTGCCAGCAGCCGACAGGGGGGAACCGGGGAGCTGTTTTTT. This encodes CASSRQGGTGELFF.

This clonotype was seen many times. The V and J genes are TRBV6-1 and TRBJ2-1, with D possibly matching TRBD1 (7 bases). This CDR3 comprises 18 residues. Germline V CDR1 and CDR2: MNHNS, SASEGT. V lost 7 bases and J lost 4, with 26 bases in between. CDR3 bases: TGTGCCAGCACCCACAACCCAGGGGGAGGAAGCGTATACAATGAGCAGTTCTTC. Its protein product is CASTHNPGGGSVYNEQFF.

This clonotype has ten or more counts. This rearrangement joins TRBV10-2 to TRBJ1-3; D ambiguous. Germline V gene data show CDR1 as WSHSY and CDR2 as SAAADI. V was cut by 6 bases and J by 0 bases, with 3 bases left in between. This CDR3 region has 12 residues. In nucleotides, the CDR3 is TGCGCCAGCAGGGCCTCTGGAAACACCATATATTTT. Translated, it gives CASRASGNTIYF.